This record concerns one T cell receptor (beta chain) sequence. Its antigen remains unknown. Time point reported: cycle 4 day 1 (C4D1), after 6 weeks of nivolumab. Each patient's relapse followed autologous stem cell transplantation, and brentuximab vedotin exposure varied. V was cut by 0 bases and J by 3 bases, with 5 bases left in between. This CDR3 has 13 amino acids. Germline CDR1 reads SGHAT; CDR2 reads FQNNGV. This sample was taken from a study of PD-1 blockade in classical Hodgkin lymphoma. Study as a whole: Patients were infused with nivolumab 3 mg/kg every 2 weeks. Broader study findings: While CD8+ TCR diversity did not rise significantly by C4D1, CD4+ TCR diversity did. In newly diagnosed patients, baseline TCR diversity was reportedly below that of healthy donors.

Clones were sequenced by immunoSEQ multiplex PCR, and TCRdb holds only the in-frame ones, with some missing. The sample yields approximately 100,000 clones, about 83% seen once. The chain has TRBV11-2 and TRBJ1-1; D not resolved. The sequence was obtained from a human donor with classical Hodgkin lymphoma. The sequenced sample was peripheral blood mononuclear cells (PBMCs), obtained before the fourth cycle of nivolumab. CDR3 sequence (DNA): TGTGCCAGCAGCTTAGATGTGGACACTGAAGCTTTCTTT. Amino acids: CASSLDVDTEAFF.